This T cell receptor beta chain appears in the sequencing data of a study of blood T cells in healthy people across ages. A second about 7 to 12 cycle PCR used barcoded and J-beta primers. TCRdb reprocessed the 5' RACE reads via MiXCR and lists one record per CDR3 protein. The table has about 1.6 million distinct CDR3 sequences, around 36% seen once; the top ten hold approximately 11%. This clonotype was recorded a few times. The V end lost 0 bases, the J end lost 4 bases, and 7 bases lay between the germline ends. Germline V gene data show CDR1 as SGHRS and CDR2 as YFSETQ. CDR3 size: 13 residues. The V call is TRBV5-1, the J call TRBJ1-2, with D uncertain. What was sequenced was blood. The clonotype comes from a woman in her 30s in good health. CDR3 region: CASSLERAYGYTF. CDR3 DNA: TGCGCCAGCAGCTTGGAACGGGCCTATGGCTACACCTTC.